Listed below are T cell receptor beta chains from one sample, sequenced in a study of T cells after yellow fever vaccination. Each CDR3 protein gets one entry after TCRdb re-called the 5' RACE reads with MiXCR. The sample records more than 95,000 distinct CDR3 sequences, nearly 15% being singletons. The material was CD8+ T cells sorted from PBMCs, obtained 5 days after the yellow fever booster vaccination. The receptors were sampled from a man younger than 35 who received the YFV17D yellow fever vaccine. Both conserved end residues are part of each CDR3. A D gene is named only where the DNA matches it firmly. Some rows have no size entry. The others give once, few or many, or a class for an expanded clone.

size	V	J	D	CDR3	DNA
few	TRBV12-3/TRBV12-4	TRBJ2-7	NA	CASKQSSSSYEQYF	TGTGCCAGCAAACAGAGTTCAAGCTCCTACGAGCAGTACTTC
few	TRBV6-2/TRBV6-3	TRBJ2-1	NA	CASSRRSGVYNEQFF	TGTGCCAGCAGTCGCCGATCCGGGGTATACAATGAGCAGTTCTTC
many	TRBV29-1	TRBJ2-2	NA	CSVAGVGTGELFF	TGCAGCGTTGCAGGGGTAGGCACCGGGGAGCTGTTTTTT
NA	TRBV4-1	TRBJ2-3	NA	CASSQGWERDTQYF	TGCGCCAGCAGCCAAGGATGGGAAAGAGATACGCAGTATTTT
NA	TRBV5-1	TRBJ2-1	NA	CASSSRQASFAYNEQFF	TGCGCCAGCAGCTCCCGACAAGCGAGTTTTGCTTACAATGAGCAGTTCTTC
NA	TRBV12-5	TRBJ2-1	TRBD2	CASGLPRLAGSNEQFF	TGTGCTAGTGGTTTGCCCCGACTAGCGGGGAGCAATGAGCAGTTCTTC
few	TRBV10-3	TRBJ2-2	NA	CAISEAPRGHTGELFF	TGTGCCATCAGTGAAGCACCACGGGGGCACACCGGGGAGCTGTTTTTT
few	TRBV10-3	TRBJ2-7	TRBD1	CAIRASGTGHNEQYF	TGTGCCATCAGGGCCTCCGGGACAGGGCACAACGAGCAGTACTTC
few	TRBV12-3/TRBV12-4	TRBJ1-2	TRBD1	CASSFSSWTQGANYGYTF	TGTGCCAGCAGTTTCTCCTCATGGACCCAGGGGGCTAACTATGGCTACACCTTC
NA	TRBV7-3	TRBJ1-2	TRBD1	CASSAPHGQGISGYTF	TGTGCCAGCAGCGCCCCACATGGACAGGGGATCAGTGGCTACACCTTC
few	TRBV4-3	TRBJ2-7	NA	CASSQDLGQGSHF	TGCGCCAGCAGCCAAGATCTGGGGCAGGGATCGCACTTC
few	TRBV29-1	TRBJ2-1	TRBD1	CSVETGGGNEQFF	TGCAGCGTTGAAACAGGGGGCGGGAATGAGCAGTTCTTC
few	TRBV4-1	TRBJ1-2	TRBD1	CASSQARDRVFGYTF	TGCGCCAGCAGCCAAGCCCGGGACAGGGTATTTGGCTACACCTTC
NA	TRBV29-1	TRBJ2-7	NA	CSVIGFATDPYEQYF	TGCAGCGTCATAGGATTCGCGACAGACCCATACGAGCAGTACTTC
few	TRBV6-1	TRBJ2-3	NA	CASSLPDSYDTDTQYF	TGTGCCAGCAGCCTACCGGACAGTTATGACACAGATACGCAGTATTTT
many	TRBV7-4	TRBJ2-5	NA	CASNYRPGQETQYF	TGTGCCAGCAACTACCGACCCGGACAAGAGACCCAGTACTTC
NA	TRBV19	TRBJ2-7	NA	CASSMGGAYEQYF	TGTGCCAGTAGTATGGGCGGAGCCTACGAGCAGTACTTC
few	TRBV5-1	TRBJ1-2	NA	CASSSKHYGYTF	TGCGCCAGCAGCTCAAAACACTATGGCTACACCTTC
NA	TRBV29-1	TRBJ2-7	TRBD2	CSVPSGGHEQYF	TGCAGCGTGCCTAGCGGGGGACACGAGCAGTACTTC
NA	TRBV7-8	TRBJ2-2	TRBD2	CASSSQTSGGANTGELFF	TGTGCCAGCAGCTCCCAGACTAGCGGGGGGGCGAACACCGGGGAGCTGTTTTTT
NA	TRBV4-3	TRBJ2-3	NA	CASSQDSGGTDTQYF	TGCGCCAGCAGCCAAGATTCTGGGGGGACAGATACGCAGTATTTT
NA	TRBV19	TRBJ1-1	NA	CATKLQREAFF	TGTGCCACCAAACTTCAGAGGGAGGCTTTCTTT
NA	TRBV6-1	TRBJ2-7	NA	CASGQGGWTYEQYF	TGTGCCAGCGGCCAGGGCGGGTGGACCTACGAGCAGTACTTC
NA	TRBV6-5	TRBJ2-2	NA	CASSLRDGSPGELFF	TGTGCCAGCAGTCTCCGGGACGGAAGCCCCGGGGAGCTGTTTTTT
NA	TRBV19	TRBJ1-2	NA	CASRTLTANYGYTF	TGTGCCAGTAGGACCCTGACGGCCAACTATGGCTACACCTTC
NA	TRBV28	TRBJ2-3	TRBD2	CASSFLEVAGGPDTQYF	TGTGCCAGCAGTTTCCTTGAAGTAGCGGGGGGGCCCGATACGCAGTATTTT
NA	TRBV2	TRBJ2-1	NA	CASSEVLGIYNEQFF	TGTGCCAGCAGTGAAGTACTAGGGATCTACAATGAGCAGTTCTTC
few	TRBV6-5	TRBJ2-7	TRBD1	CASSYSNTGGAWDEQYF	TGTGCCAGCAGTTACTCGAATACAGGGGGCGCGTGGGACGAGCAGTACTTC
few	TRBV20-1	TRBJ2-7	TRBD1	CSARGRDRIEQYF	TGCAGTGCTAGAGGCCGGGACAGGATCGAGCAGTACTTC
NA	TRBV20-1	TRBJ2-5	TRBD2	CSARKSGTSGLETQYF	TGCAGTGCTAGAAAGTCCGGGACTAGTGGGTTAGAGACCCAGTACTTC
NA	TRBV7-2	TRBJ2-1	NA	CASSMDSSYNEQFF	TGTGCCAGCAGTATGGATAGCTCCTACAATGAGCAGTTCTTC
NA	TRBV9	TRBJ2-6	NA	CASTPKGVATGYSGANVLTF	TGTGCCAGCACGCCTAAGGGGGTCGCTACAGGGTACTCTGGGGCCAACGTCCTGACTTTC
NA	TRBV7-3	TRBJ2-7	TRBD1	CASSSYPGQGVYEQYF	TGTGCCAGCAGCTCTTACCCCGGACAGGGGGTCTACGAGCAGTACTTC
NA	TRBV25-1	TRBJ2-2	NA	CASSEGEGIGELFF	TGTGCCAGCAGTGAGGGGGAAGGGATCGGGGAGCTGTTTTTT
few	TRBV4-2	TRBJ2-4	NA	CASSQDSTGKGIQYF	TGTGCCAGCAGCCAAGATTCAACAGGGAAGGGCATTCAGTACTTC
NA	TRBV6-1	TRBJ1-5	TRBD1	CASIYGLDRNQPQHF	TGTGCCAGCATTTACGGGTTGGACAGGAATCAGCCCCAGCATTTT
once	TRBV28	TRBJ1-2	NA	CASSLRGAVVGYTF	TGTGCCAGCAGTTTACGGGGGGCAGTAGTTGGCTACACCTTC
few	TRBV4-1	TRBJ1-1	NA	CASSQVGRTEAFF	TGCGCCAGCAGCCAAGTCGGGAGAACTGAAGCTTTCTTT
NA	TRBV23-1	TRBJ2-7	NA	CASSRVRVPYEQYF	TGCGCCAGCTCCCGAGTCAGGGTTCCCTACGAGCAGTACTTC
few	TRBV24-1	TRBJ2-3	TRBD1	CATSDAGGTSTDTQYF	TGTGCCACCAGTGATGCAGGGGGTACTAGCACAGATACGCAGTATTTT
NA	TRBV4-3	TRBJ1-4	TRBD1	CASTSSGGSNEKLFF	TGCGCCAGCACAAGCTCAGGGGGGTCTAATGAAAAACTGTTTTTT
few	TRBV7-9	TRBJ1-1	TRBD1	CASSRTGPAFF	TGTGCCAGCAGCAGGACAGGGCCAGCTTTCTTT
many	TRBV28	TRBJ1-5	NA	CASSLQLGAQHF	TGTGCCAGCAGCCTTCAATTGGGTGCCCAGCATTTT
few	TRBV9	TRBJ2-6	NA	CASSAAGTGANVLTF	TGTGCCAGCAGCGCCGCAGGGACCGGGGCCAACGTCCTGACTTTC
NA	TRBV4-1	TRBJ2-3	NA	CASSQDGTSGASTDTQYF	TGCGCCAGCAGCCAAGATGGGACAAGCGGGGCAAGCACAGATACGCAGTATTTT
NA	TRBV29-1	TRBJ1-2	NA	CSVESLWTENYGYTF	TGCAGCGTTGAATCCCTCTGGACAGAGAACTATGGCTACACCTTC
few	TRBV11-3	TRBJ2-1	TRBD2	CASSSLAGDQFF	TGTGCCAGCAGCTCCCTAGCGGGCGATCAGTTCTTC
NA	TRBV6-5	TRBJ1-5	NA	CASSYGSMKPQHF	TGTGCCAGCAGTTACGGGAGCATGAAGCCCCAGCATTTT
NA	TRBV4-3	TRBJ2-7	NA	CASSHGPPGDYEQYF	TGCGCCAGCAGCCATGGTCCTCCCGGGGACTACGAGCAGTACTTC
few	TRBV28	TRBJ2-4	NA	CASSGPGTANIQYF	TGTGCCAGCAGTGGGCCCGGGACTGCTAACATTCAGTACTTC
few	TRBV12-3/TRBV12-4	TRBJ2-7	NA	CASSLGQVYEQYF	TGTGCCAGCAGTTTAGGACAGGTGTACGAGCAGTACTTC
few	TRBV7-6	TRBJ2-1	TRBD1	CASSVNRDRSIDEQFF	TGTGCCAGCAGCGTCAACCGGGACAGGTCTATCGATGAGCAGTTCTTC
NA	TRBV5-6	TRBJ2-7	NA	CASSADTTYEQYF	TGTGCCAGCAGCGCCGACACCACCTACGAGCAGTACTTC
NA	TRBV15	TRBJ2-2	NA	CATSTGAGGRRAGELFF	TGTGCCACCAGCACAGGAGCCGGGGGCCGCCGGGCCGGGGAGCTGTTTTTT
NA	TRBV15	TRBJ2-5	TRBD1	CATSRFDREETQYF	TGTGCCACCAGCAGGTTCGACAGGGAAGAGACCCAGTACTTC
few	TRBV4-1	TRBJ2-1	NA	CASSQDKSYNEQFF	TGCGCCAGCAGCCAAGATAAGTCCTACAATGAGCAGTTCTTC